Presented here are 21 T cell receptor beta chains from one specimen sequenced in a study of PD-L1 blockade in urothelial cancer. The table came from immunoSEQ multiplex PCR; TCRdb's copy has only in-frame clones and leaves some out. The sample holds some 120,000 clones; more than 85% are singletons and the top ten take under 2%. Specified time point: peripheral blood 6 weeks after treatment start. The sample here was PBMCs, taken around atezolizumab (anti-PD-L1) treatment. These TCRs come from a man aged 55 to 69 with urothelial cancer.

V gene TRBV6-1 combines with J gene TRBJ2-7, with TRBD1 matching over 8 bases. Germline lookup yields CDR1 MNHNS and CDR2 SASEGT. The CDR3 is 14 residues long. V dropped 3 bases and J dropped 4; count of bases not matched to a gene: 5. CDR3 nucleotide sequence: TGTGCCAGCAGTGAGCGGACAGGGTGGTACGAGCAGTACTTC. Translated, it gives CASSERTGWYEQYF.

This sequence joins TRBV7-2 and TRBJ2-1, with 7 bases that match TRBD2. Losses at the gene ends were 0 bases for V and 6 bases for J; bases not matched to a gene: 2. Germline V gives CDR1 SGHTA, CDR2 FQGNSA. This CDR3 is built from 14 residues. CDR3 loop: CASSLAGGINEQFF. CDR3 bases: TGTGCCAGCAGCTTAGCGGGGGGGATCAATGAGCAGTTCTTC.

In this sample, this clone turned up once. The chain recombines TRBV5-1 with TRBJ2-1, with TRBD2 matching over 10 bases. CDR1 and CDR2 from the germline V gene are SGHRS and YFSETQ. The CDR3 is 18 amino acids. The ends lost 0 bases at V and 6 bases at J; junction bases unmatched: 12. CDR3 bases: TGCGCCAGCAGCTTGGGTCTAGCGGGGGACCTCACCCTCAATGAGCAGTTCTTC. Residues: CASSLGLAGDLTLNEQFF.

The chain carries TRBV27 and TRBJ1-2; TRBD1 matches 10 bases. The germline CDR1 and CDR2 sequences are MNHEY and SMNVEV (reference sequence). Trimming took 2 bases from V and 5 from J; bases not matched to a gene: 5. This CDR3 comprises 15 residues. CDR3 nucleotide sequence: TGTGCCAGCAGTTTAAAGCCGGACAGGGGGTATGGCTACACCTTC. Protein: CASSLKPDRGYGYTF.

This sequence joins TRBV5-5 and TRBJ2-7, with 10 positions matching TRBD2. This CDR3 has 15 amino acids. CDR1 SGHKS and CDR2 YYEKEE come from the germline V gene (reference sequence). J was trimmed by 3 bases and V by 4 bases; bases with no gene match: 7. The CDR3 DNA sequence: TGTGCCAGCAGCCCGTCGGGACTAGCGAGCTACGAGCAGTACTTC. It specifies CASSPSGLASYEQYF.

The chain uses TRBV5-1 and TRBJ2-1, with 11 bases fitting TRBD2. V dropped 4 bases and J dropped 2; count of bases not matched to a gene: 2. Germline V gene lookup returns CDR1 SGHRS and CDR2 YFSETQ. The CDR3 is 15 residues long. CDR3 DNA: TGCGCCAGCAGCCTGGGACTAGCGGCCTACAATGAGCAGTTCTTC. Translating it yields CASSLGLAAYNEQFF.

The chain joins TRBV5-1 to TRBJ2-2; 9 nucleotides align to TRBD2. Looked up from germline, CDR1 is SGHRS and CDR2 is YFSETQ. With V trimmed by 7 bases and J by 6 bases, 7 bases remained unmatched. The CDR3 has 14 residues. CDR3 amino acids: CASDAGGSPGELFF. CDR3 bases: TGCGCCAGCGACGCGGGAGGGTCCCCCGGGGAGCTGTTTTTT.

This chain links TRBV29-1 with TRBJ2-7; 7 bases are a match to TRBD1. The V and J ends lost 6 bases and 6 bases, in that order; junction bases with no gene match: 20. The germline gives CDR1 SQVTM, CDR2 ANQGSEA. The CDR3 has 16 residues. The CDR3 reads CSVAGTVETQGFEQYF. The DNA of the CDR3 is TGCAGCGTGGCCGGGACAGTTGAAACCCAGGGATTCGAGCAGTACTTC.

This clone was picked up one time. This chain connects TRBV19 to TRBJ2-3, with D unresolved. The CDR3 consists of 14 residues. The germline V gene encodes CDR1 LNHDA and CDR2 SQIVND (reference sequence). V shed 5 bases and J shed 0 bases, with 9 bases lying between them. The CDR3 sequence is CASSSLSSTDTQYF. CDR3 nucleotides: TGTGCCAGTAGTTCCCTTTCTAGCACAGATACGCAGTATTTT.

The J gene is TRBJ2-4, the V gene TRBV6-1; D possibly corresponds to TRBD1 (5 bases). Trimming removed 2 bases at V and 1 base at J, with 15 bases between. The germline CDR1 and CDR2 sequences are MNHNS and SASEGT. The CDR3 runs to 17 residues. CDR3 sequence (DNA): TGTGCCAGCAGTGAACCCGGCAGGGTGGGGGCCAAAAACATTCAGTACTTC. The encoded protein is CASSEPGRVGAKNIQYF.

In DNA, the CDR3 is TGTGCCTGGGCGACTAGCGGCAATGAGCAGTTCTTC. Its translation: CAWATSGNEQFF. The chain combines TRBV30 with TRBJ2-1; 9 bases are shared with TRBD2. The CDR3 runs to 12 residues. From germline, CDR1 is GTSNPN and CDR2 SVGIG (reference sequence). The V segment lost 5 bases and the J segment 6 bases; nucleotides outside the gene matches: 2.

The chain couples TRBV15 to TRBJ2-5, with TRBD2 matching over 9 bases. CDR1 and CDR2 (germline): LNHNV, YYDKDF (reference sequence). This CDR3 region has 16 residues. V lost 0 bases and J lost 3; bases outside the gene matches: 5. The CDR3 DNA follows: TGTGCCACCAGCAGAGAGATGACTAGCGGAAAAGAGACCCAGTACTTC. This sequence encodes CATSREMTSGKETQYF.

This chain uses TRBV9 with TRBJ1-5; 10 bases are a match to TRBD1. CDR1 is SGDLS, CDR2 YYNGEE, per germline. The V segment lost 8 bases and the J segment 5 bases; nucleotides outside the gene matches: 10. The CDR3 is 15 residues long. CDR3 nucleotides: TGTGCCAGGAGCACACTGACAGGGGGCCATCAGCCCCAGCATTTT. As protein: CARSTLTGGHQPQHF.

V gene TRBV5-1 combines with J gene TRBJ2-4; D unclear. Germline V gene sequence: CDR1 SGHRS, CDR2 YFSETQ. CDR3 length: 14 residues. Trimming removed 0 bases from V and 0 bases from J, with 4 bases in between. For the CDR3, the DNA is TGCGCCAGCAGCTTGGATCTAGCCAAAAACATTCAGTACTTC. The encoded protein is CASSLDLAKNIQYF.

This clone was seen just once. The chain uses TRBV7-8 and TRBJ2-4; 9 positions agree with TRBD2. V gave up 5 bases and J gave up 0 bases; unmatched junction bases: 5. Looked up from germline, CDR1 is SGHVS and CDR2 is FQNEAQ. This CDR3 region has 16 residues. For the CDR3, the DNA is TGTGCCAGCAGCCTCGGGACTAGCCTAGCCAAAAACATTCAGTACTTC. This sequence encodes CASSLGTSLAKNIQYF.

J is TRBJ1-2 and V is TRBV10-3, with 9 bases lining up with TRBD1. The germline V gene has CDR1 ENHRY and CDR2 SYGVKD. J was trimmed by 4 bases and V by 3 bases; bases with no gene match: 9. The CDR3 has 16 residues. The CDR3 DNA is TGTGCCATCAGTGAACCGAATATGGGACAGGGCTATGGCTACACCTTC. This translates into CAISEPNMGQGYGYTF.

The chain links TRBV9 to TRBJ2-3; 10 positions agree with TRBD2. Per germline, CDR1 SGDLS and CDR2 YYNGEE. V trimming: 3 bases; J trimming: 5 bases; junction bases outside the gene matches: 15. The CDR3 sequence is 18 residues long. Here the CDR3 reads CASSEGSGSGGALDTQYF. The CDR3 DNA is TGTGCCAGCAGCGAGGGGTCCGGGAGCGGGGGGGCCTTAGATACGCAGTATTTT.

V and J are TRBV19 and TRBJ1-1; D might be TRBD1 (5 bases). The CDR3 totals 16 residues. CDR1 is LNHDA and CDR2 is SQIVND in the germline V gene (reference sequence). The V end was cut by 6 bases, the J end by 0 bases, with 17 bases between. The CDR3 sequence is CASRPIRGGVNTEAFF. CDR3 DNA: TGTGCCAGTAGACCAATCCGGGGAGGGGTGAACACTGAAGCTTTCTTT. The full variable domain, its missing parts supplied by reference TRBV19 and TRBJ1-1, is DGGITQSPKYLFRKEGQNVTLSCEQNLNHDAMYWYRQDPGQGLRLIYYSQIVNDFQKGDIAEGYSVSREKKESFPLTVTSAQKNPTAFYLCASRPIRGGVNTEAFFGQGTRLTVV.

This clone appeared a single time. The chain joins TRBV7-9 to TRBJ1-1, with a tentative D call TRBD1 (6 bases). V lost 3 bases, J lost 7 bases, and 6 bases lay in between. This CDR3 is 11 amino acids long. Germline CDR1 reads SEHNR; CDR2 reads FQNEAQ (reference sequence). CDR3: CASSLDSEAFF. CDR3 DNA sequence: TGTGCCAGCAGCTTGGACAGTGAAGCTTTCTTT. The full variable domain, in which reference TRBV7-9 and TRBJ1-1 provide the parts outside the CDR3, is DTGVSQNPRHKITKRGQNVTFRCDPISEHNRLYWYRQTLGQGPEFLTYFQNEAQLEKSRLLSDRFSAERPKGSFSTLEIQRTEQGDSAMYLCASSLDSEAFFGQGTRLTVV.

The chain carries TRBV7-2 and TRBJ2-7; a possible D gene is TRBD1 (6 bases). Germline CDR1 and CDR2: SGHTA and FQGNSA. The V end lost 4 bases, the J end lost 6 bases, and 19 bases lay between the germline ends. There are 15 residues in the CDR3. CDR3 DNA sequence: TGTGCCAGCAGCTCCCTCAGGGGTAGCGTCGGCGAGCAGTACTTC. The encoded protein is CASSSLRGSVGEQYF.

This chain joins TRBV19 and TRBJ2-5, with 8 bases matching TRBD2. The trim removed 3 bases at V and 1 base at J, leaving 4 bases unmatched. Germline-derived CDR1 and CDR2 are LNHDA and SQIVND (reference sequence). There are 15 residues in the CDR3. The CDR3 loop is CASSILAGRQETQYF. Written as DNA, the CDR3 is TGTGCCAGTAGTATCCTAGCGGGCCGCCAAGAGACCCAGTACTTC.